Presented here are 5 T cell receptor beta chains from one specimen sequenced in a study of technical replicates of blood from several donors. The method was immunoSEQ multiplex PCR; TCRdb's version includes in-frame clones alone and lacks a portion of them. The sample shows tens of thousands of clones, roughly 94% of them seen only once. The sample comprised T cells isolated from PBMCs. These receptors all come from a human donor in good health.

The chain is built from TRBV7-6 and TRBJ2-2; TRBD1 aligns across 9 bases. Germline V gene sequence: CDR1 SGHVS, CDR2 FNYEAQ. The J segment lost 4 bases and the V segment lost 0 bases, leaving 3 bases of the junction unmatched. This CDR3 region has 16 residues. For the CDR3, the DNA is TGTGCCAGCAGCTTAGCGACAGGGGGGGGCACCGGGGAGCTGTTTTTT. Its protein is CASSLATGGGTGELFF.

This chain links TRBV10-3 with TRBJ2-1; TRBD2 aligns across 7 bases. The CDR3 contains 19 residues. CDR1 ENHRY and CDR2 SYGVKD come from the germline V gene. The junction had 23 bases not matched to a gene; V was cut back by 10 bases and J by 2 bases. CDR3: CATNEPSAGVAATYNEQFF. As DNA, the CDR3 is TGTGCCACCAACGAACCTAGCGCGGGAGTAGCGGCAACCTACAATGAGCAGTTCTTC.

The V and J genes are TRBV4-2 and TRBJ2-3; possible D gene TRBD2, 6 bases. CDR3 length: 15 residues. Germline V CDR1 and CDR2: LGHNA, YNFKEQ. The ends were cut back, 2 bases at V and 2 bases at J, with 11 bases in the middle. CDR3 sequence reads: CASSQLGTFTDTQYF. CDR3 in DNA: TGTGCCAGCAGCCAACTCGGGACTTTCACAGATACGCAGTATTTT.

This clone occurred once. This chain uses TRBV5-1 with TRBJ1-6; the D is unclear. The length of the CDR3 is 17 residues. The ends were cut back, 4 bases at V and 2 bases at J, with 16 bases in the middle. The germline V gene encodes CDR1 SGHRS and CDR2 YFSETQ. The CDR3 DNA sequence: TGCGCCAGCAGCCTGAACTTTGTATCGGCCTATAATTCACCCCTCCACTTT. Encoded protein: CASSLNFVSAYNSPLHF.

The V gene is TRBV4-1, the J gene TRBJ2-7; 10 bases match TRBD1. This CDR3 comprises 16 residues. Looked up from germline, CDR1 is MGHRA and CDR2 is YSYEKL. The V gene end was trimmed by 1 base and the J gene end by 4 bases; junction bases not matched to a gene: 7. CDR3 amino acids: CASSQVATGGGYEQYF. The CDR3 DNA follows: TGCGCCAGCAGCCAAGTTGCGACAGGGGGCGGGTACGAGCAGTACTTC.